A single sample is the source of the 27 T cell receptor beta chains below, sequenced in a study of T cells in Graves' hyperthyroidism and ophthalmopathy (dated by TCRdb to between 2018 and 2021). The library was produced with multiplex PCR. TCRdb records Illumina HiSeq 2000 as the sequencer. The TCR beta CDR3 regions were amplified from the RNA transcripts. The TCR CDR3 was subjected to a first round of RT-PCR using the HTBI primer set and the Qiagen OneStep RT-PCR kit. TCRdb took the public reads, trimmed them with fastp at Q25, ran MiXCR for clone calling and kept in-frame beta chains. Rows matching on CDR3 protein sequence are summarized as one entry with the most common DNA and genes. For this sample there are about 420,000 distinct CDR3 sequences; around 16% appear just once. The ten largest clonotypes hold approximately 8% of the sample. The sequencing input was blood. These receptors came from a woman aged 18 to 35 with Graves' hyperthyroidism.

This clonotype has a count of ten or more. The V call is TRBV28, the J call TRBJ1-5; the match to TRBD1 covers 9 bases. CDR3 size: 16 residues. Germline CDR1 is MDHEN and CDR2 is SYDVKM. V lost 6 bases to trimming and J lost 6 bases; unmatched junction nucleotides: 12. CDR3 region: CASSPPGQGIGQPQHF. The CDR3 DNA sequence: TGTGCCAGCAGCCCCCCGGGACAGGGAATCGGTCAGCCCCAGCATTTT.

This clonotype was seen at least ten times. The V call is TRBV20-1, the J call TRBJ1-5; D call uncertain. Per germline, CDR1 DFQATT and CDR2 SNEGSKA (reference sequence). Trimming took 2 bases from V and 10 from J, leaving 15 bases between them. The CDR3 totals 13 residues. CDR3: CSARTSILDPQHF. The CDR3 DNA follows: TGCAGTGCTAGAACCTCAATCCTGGACCCCCAGCATTTT.

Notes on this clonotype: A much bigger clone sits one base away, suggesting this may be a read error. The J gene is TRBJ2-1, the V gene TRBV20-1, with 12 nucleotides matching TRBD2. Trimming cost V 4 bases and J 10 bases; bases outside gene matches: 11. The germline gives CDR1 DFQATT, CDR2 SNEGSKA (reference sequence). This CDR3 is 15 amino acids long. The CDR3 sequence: CSAMGLAGGGGEQFF. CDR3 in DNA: TGCAGTGCTATGGGACTAGCGGGTGGCGGGGGGGAGCAGTTCTTC.

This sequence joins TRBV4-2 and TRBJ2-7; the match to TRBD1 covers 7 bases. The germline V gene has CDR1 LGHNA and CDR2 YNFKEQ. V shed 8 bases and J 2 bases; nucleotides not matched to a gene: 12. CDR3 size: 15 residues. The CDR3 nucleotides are TGTGCCAGCGGCCCCCAAGGGGACAGCACCTACGAGCAGTACTTC. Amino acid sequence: CASGPQGDSTYEQYF.

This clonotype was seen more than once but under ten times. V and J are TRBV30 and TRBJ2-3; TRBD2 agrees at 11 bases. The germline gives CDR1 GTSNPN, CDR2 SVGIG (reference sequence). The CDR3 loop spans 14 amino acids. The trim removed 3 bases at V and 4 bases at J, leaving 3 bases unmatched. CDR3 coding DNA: TGTGCCTGGAGCACGGGACTAGCGGCAGATACGCAGTATTTT. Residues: CAWSTGLAADTQYF.

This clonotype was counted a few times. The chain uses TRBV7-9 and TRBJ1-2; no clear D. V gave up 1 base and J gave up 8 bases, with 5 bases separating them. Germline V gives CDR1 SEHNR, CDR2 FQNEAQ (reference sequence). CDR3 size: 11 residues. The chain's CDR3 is CASSLDPGYTF. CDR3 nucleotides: TGTGCCAGCAGCTTAGACCCGGGCTACACCTTC.

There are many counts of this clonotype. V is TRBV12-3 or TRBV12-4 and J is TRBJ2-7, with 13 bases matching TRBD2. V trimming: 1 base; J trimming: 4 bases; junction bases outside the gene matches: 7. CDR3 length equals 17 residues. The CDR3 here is CASSLGTSGRGLYEQYF. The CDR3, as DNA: TGTGCCAGCAGTTTAGGCACTAGCGGGAGGGGTCTGTACGAGCAGTACTTC.

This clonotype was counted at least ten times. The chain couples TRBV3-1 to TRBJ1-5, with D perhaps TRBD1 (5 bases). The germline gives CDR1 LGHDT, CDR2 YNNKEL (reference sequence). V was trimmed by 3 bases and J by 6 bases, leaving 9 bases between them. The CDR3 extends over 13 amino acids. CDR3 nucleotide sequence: TGTGCCAGCAGCCACAGGGAGGCTCAGCCCCAGCATTTT. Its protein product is CASSHREAQPQHF. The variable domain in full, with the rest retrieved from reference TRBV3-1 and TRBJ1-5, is DTAVSQTPKYLVTQMGNDKSIKCEQNLGHDTMYWYKQDSKKFLKIMFSYNNKELIINETVPNRFSPKSPDKAHLNLHINSLELGDSAVYFCASSHREAQPQHFGDGTRLSIL.

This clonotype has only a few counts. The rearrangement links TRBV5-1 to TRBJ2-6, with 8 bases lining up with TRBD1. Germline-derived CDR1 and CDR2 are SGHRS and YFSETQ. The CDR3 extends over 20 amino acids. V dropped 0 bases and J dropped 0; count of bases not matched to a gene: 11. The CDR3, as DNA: TGCGCCAGCAGCTTGGACAATGGTCCAGGGGGCTCCTCTGGGGCCAACGTCCTGACTTTC. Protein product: CASSLDNGPGGSSGANVLTF.

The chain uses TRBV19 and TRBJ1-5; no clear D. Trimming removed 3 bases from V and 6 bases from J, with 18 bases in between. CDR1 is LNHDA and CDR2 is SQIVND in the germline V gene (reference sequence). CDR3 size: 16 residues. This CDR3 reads CASSIRPSVLGQPQHF. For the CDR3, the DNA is TGTGCCAGTAGTATTCGTCCTTCGGTTTTGGGTCAGCCCCAGCATTTT.

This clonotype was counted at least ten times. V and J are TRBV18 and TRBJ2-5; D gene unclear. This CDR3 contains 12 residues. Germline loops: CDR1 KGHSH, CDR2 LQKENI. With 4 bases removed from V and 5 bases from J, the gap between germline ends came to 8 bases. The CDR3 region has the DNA TGTGCCAGCTCACGCCTTGGGGAGACCCAGTACTTC. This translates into CASSRLGETQYF.

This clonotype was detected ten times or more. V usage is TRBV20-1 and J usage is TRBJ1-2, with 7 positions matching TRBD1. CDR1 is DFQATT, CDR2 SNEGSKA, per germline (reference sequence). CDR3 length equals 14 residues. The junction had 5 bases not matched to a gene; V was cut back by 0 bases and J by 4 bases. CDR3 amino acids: CSARETGTAYGYTF. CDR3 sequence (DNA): TGCAGTGCTAGAGAAACCGGGACAGCCTATGGCTACACCTTC.

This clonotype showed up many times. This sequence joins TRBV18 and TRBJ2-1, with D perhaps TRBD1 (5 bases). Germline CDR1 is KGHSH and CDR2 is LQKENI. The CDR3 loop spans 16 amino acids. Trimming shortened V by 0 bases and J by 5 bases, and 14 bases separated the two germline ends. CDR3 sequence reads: CASSPPSRALNNEQFF. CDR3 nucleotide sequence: TGTGCCAGCTCACCACCGTCCAGGGCCCTAAACAATGAGCAGTTCTTC.

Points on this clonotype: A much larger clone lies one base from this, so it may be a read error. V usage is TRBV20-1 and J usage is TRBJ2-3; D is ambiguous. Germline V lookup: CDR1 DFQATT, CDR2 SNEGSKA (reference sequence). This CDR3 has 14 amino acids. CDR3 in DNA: TGCAGTGCTAGAGATCTCGAGGCCACAGATACGCAGTGTTTT. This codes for CSARDLEATDTQCF.

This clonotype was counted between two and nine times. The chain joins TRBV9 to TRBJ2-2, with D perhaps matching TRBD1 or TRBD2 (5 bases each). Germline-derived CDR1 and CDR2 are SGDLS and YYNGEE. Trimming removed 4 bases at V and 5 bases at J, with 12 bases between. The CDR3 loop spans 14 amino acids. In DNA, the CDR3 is TGTGCCAGCAGCCCCGGGGACGGGACCGGGGAGCTGTTTTTT. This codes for CASSPGDGTGELFF. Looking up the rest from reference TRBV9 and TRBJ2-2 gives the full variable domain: DSGVTQTPKHLITATGQRVTLRCSPRSGDLSVYWYQQSLDQGLQFLIQYYNGEERAKGNILERFSAQQFPDLHSELNLSSLELGDSALYFCASSPGDGTGELFFGEGSRLTVL.

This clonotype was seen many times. The CDR3 spells CASSWQQFSYEQYF. The CDR3 DNA follows: TGTGCCAGTAGTTGGCAGCAATTTTCCTACGAGCAGTACTTC. The chain recombines TRBV19 with TRBJ2-7; no firm D call. V was clipped by 5 bases and J by 1 base, with 12 bases between them. There are 14 residues in the CDR3. Germline CDR1 reads LNHDA; CDR2 reads SQIVND (reference sequence).

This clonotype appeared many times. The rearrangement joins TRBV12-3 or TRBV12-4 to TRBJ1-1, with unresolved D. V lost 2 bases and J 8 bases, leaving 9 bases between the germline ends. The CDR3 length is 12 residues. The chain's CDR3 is CASSLMGKEAFF. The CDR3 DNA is TGTGCCAGCAGTTTAATGGGAAAAGAAGCTTTCTTT.

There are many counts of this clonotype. In DNA form, the CDR3 reads TGTGCCAGCAGTTTCGCTACGGGGGGATACAATGAGCAGTTCTTC. Amino acids: CASSFATGGYNEQFF. The V and J genes are TRBV27 and TRBJ2-1, with TRBD2 matching 7 bases. Germline V gives CDR1 MNHEY, CDR2 SMNVEV (reference sequence). After removal of 3 bases from V and 4 bases from J, the junction contained 6 bases not matched to a gene. The CDR3 has 15 amino acids.

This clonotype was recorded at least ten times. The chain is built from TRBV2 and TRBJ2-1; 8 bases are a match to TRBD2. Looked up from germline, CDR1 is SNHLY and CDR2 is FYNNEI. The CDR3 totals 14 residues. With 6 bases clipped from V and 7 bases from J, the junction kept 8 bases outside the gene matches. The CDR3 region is CASRKAGAPNEQFF. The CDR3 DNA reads TGTGCCAGCAGAAAAGCGGGAGCCCCTAATGAGCAGTTCTTC. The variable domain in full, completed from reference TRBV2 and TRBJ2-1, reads EPEVTQTPSHQVTQMGQEVILRCVPISNHLYFYWYRQILGQKVEFLVSFYNNEISEKSEIFDDQFSVERPDGSNFTLKIRSTKLEDSAMYFCASRKAGAPNEQFFGPGTRLTVL.

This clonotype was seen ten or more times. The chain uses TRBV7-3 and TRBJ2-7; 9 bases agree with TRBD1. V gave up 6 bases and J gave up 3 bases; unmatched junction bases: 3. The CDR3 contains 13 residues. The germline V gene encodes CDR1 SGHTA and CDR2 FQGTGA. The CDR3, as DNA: TGTGCCAGCAGTCTGACAGGGGGCTACGAGCAGTACTTC. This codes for CASSLTGGYEQYF.

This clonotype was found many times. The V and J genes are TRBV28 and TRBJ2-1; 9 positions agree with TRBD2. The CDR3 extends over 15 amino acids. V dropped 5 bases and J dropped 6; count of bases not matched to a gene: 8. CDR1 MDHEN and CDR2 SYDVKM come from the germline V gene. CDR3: CASSPLLAGVNEQFF. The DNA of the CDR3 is TGTGCCAGCAGTCCTTTACTAGCGGGTGTCAATGAGCAGTTCTTC. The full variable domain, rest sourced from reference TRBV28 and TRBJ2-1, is DVKVTQSSRYLVKRTGEKVFLECVQDMDHENMFWYRQDPGLGLRLIYFSYDVKMKEKGDIPEGYSVSREKKERFSLILESASTNQTSMYLCASSPLLAGVNEQFFGPGTRLTVL.

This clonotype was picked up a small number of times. This CDR3 reads CASRFGQGRNQPQHF. CDR3 sequence (DNA): TGTGCCAGCAGATTCGGACAGGGGCGGAATCAGCCCCAGCATTTT. The chain carries TRBV12-3 or TRBV12-4 and TRBJ1-5, with 9 bases lining up with TRBD1. This CDR3 spans 15 amino acids. Trimming at V came to 6 bases and at J to 4 bases, leaving 7 bases not matched to a gene.

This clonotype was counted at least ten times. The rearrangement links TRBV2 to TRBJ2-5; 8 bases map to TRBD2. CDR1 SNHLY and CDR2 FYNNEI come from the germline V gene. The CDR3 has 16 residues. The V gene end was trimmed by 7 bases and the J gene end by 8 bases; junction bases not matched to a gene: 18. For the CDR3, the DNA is TGTGCCAGCAACTTACCTGGGGCTAGCGGGCTCCCCACCCAGTACTTC. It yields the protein CASNLPGASGLPTQYF.

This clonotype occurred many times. The CDR3 sequence: CASSYRDTGELFF. CDR3 DNA: TGTGCCAGCAGTTACCGAGACACCGGGGAGCTGTTTTTT. The chain employs TRBV6-2 or TRBV6-3 and TRBJ2-2; D gene uncertain. The V end was cut by 2 bases, the J end by 3 bases, with 4 bases between. Germline V gives CDR1 MNHEY, CDR2 SVGEGT. The CDR3 consists of 13 residues.

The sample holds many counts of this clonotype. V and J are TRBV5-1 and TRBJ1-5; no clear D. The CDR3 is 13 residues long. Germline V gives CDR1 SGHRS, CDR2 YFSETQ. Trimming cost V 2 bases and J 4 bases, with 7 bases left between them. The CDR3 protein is CASSFGPNQPQHF. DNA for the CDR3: TGCGCCAGCAGCTTTGGACCAAATCAGCCCCAGCATTTT.

CDR3 region: CASSSGGGTYEQYF. The CDR3 DNA reads TGTGCCAGCAGCTCAGGCGGCGGGACGTACGAGCAGTACTTC. V gene TRBV9 combines with J gene TRBJ2-7; maybe TRBD2 (6 bases). This CDR3 spans 14 amino acids. Germline V CDR1 and CDR2: SGDLS, YYNGEE. Trimming stripped 4 bases from V and 4 bases from J, with 15 bases between.

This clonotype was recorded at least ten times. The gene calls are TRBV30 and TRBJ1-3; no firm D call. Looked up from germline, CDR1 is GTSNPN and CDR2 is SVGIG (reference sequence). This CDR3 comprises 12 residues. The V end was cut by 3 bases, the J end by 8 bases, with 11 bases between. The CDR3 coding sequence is TGTGCCTGGAGCAGCGGACGAGACACCATATATTTT. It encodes CAWSSGRDTIYF.